The rows below give T cell receptor beta chains drawn from one sample of a study of shared clonotypes between healthy human individuals. Some clones are missing from TCRdb's copy, which holds only in-frame ones; the method was immunoSEQ multiplex PCR. The repertoire holds 950,000 to 1,300,000 clones, with roughly 80% as singletons. Sequencing was carried out using memory CD4+ T cells sorted from blood. The receptors derive from a man aged 18-30 years in good health. Each CDR3 is given with its conserved first and last residue. The D gene is left open where the match is weak. Not all rows give a size; the values are once, few, many and, for expanded clones, a class.

CDR3 DNA | CDR3 protein | D gene | J gene | clone size | V gene | CDR3 length
TGTGCCAGCAGTGAATATTTATGGGACATACTGTTTTTT | CASSEYLWDILFF | NA | TRBJ1-4 | NA | TRBV2 | 13
TGTGCCAGCAGGGGACTGGGAGGGAGCCTCGAAGAGACCCAGTACTTC | CASRGLGGSLEETQYF | TRBD2 | TRBJ2-5 | once | TRBV2 | 16
TGCGCCAGCAGCCAGGGTGGACAGGGTGGTGTTGGCTACACCTTC | CASSQGGQGGVGYTF | TRBD1 | TRBJ1-2 | NA | TRBV4-1 | 15
TGTGCCTGGAGTGTAGGGGATACGCAGTATTTT | CAWSVGDTQYF | NA | TRBJ2-3 | NA | TRBV30 | 11
TGTGCTAGCAGCTTAGTATCGGGGACGGAGACCCAGTACTTC | CASSLVSGTETQYF | NA | TRBJ2-5 | NA | TRBV7-7 | 14
TGTGCCAGTAGCGGTTCCACAGATACGCAGTATTTT | CASSGSTDTQYF | NA | TRBJ2-3 | NA | TRBV19 | 12
TGCGCCAGCAGCTTGGAGGCGCGAACAGATACGCAGTATTTT | CASSLEARTDTQYF | NA | TRBJ2-3 | once | TRBV5-1 | 14
TGCGCCAGCAGCTTGGGACAGGGGGCCTATGGCTACACCTTC | CASSLGQGAYGYTF | TRBD1 | TRBJ1-2 | few | TRBV5-1 | 14
TGCGCCAGCACCGACGGACAGCCCACAGATACGCAGTATTTT | CASTDGQPTDTQYF | NA | TRBJ2-3 | NA | TRBV5-1 | 14
TGCGCCAGCAGCCAAGGGACTACCCAGCCTTACAATGAGCAGTTCTTC | CASSQGTTQPYNEQFF | NA | TRBJ2-1 | NA | TRBV4-1 | 16
TGTGCCAGCAGCATCAACAATGAGCAGTTCTTC | CASSINNEQFF | NA | TRBJ2-1 | NA | TRBV5-4 | 11
TGTGCCAGCAGTACTGTGAACCCAGGGGCTGGCTATGGCTACACCTTC | CASSTVNPGAGYGYTF | NA | TRBJ1-2 | NA | TRBV5-4 | 16
TGTGCCAGCAGCCGAATGGGCCGTAGGCAAGATACGCAGTATTTT | CASSRMGRRQDTQYF | NA | TRBJ2-3 | NA | TRBV5-5 | 15
TGTGCCAGCAGCCTAGGCGGGGTGTACGAGCAGTACTTC | CASSLGGVYEQYF | NA | TRBJ2-7 | NA | TRBV11-1 | 13
TGTGCCTGGAGTGGGAACCGAAATTCCTACAATGAGCAGTTCTTC | CAWSGNRNSYNEQFF | NA | TRBJ2-1 | NA | TRBV30 | 15
TGTGCCAGCAGTCCGACCACCCCCGAGCAGTACTTC | CASSPTTPEQYF | NA | TRBJ2-7 | once | TRBV6-6 | 12
TGTGCCAGCAGACAACAGGCCAATAGCAATCAGCCCCAGCATTTT | CASRQQANSNQPQHF | NA | TRBJ1-5 | NA | TRBV2 | 15
TGTGCCAGCAGCCGCGACGGACGTTACACCGGGGAGCTGTTTTTT | CASSRDGRYTGELFF | NA | TRBJ2-2 | NA | TRBV5-4 | 15
TGCGCCAGCAGCTGGGGACAGGGATTTTCGGCTGAAGCTTTCTTT | CASSWGQGFSAEAFF | TRBD1 | TRBJ1-1 | NA | TRBV5-1 | 15
TGTGCCAGCAGCTTAATAAGGTCAGGGAACACCGGGGAGCTGTTTTTT | CASSLIRSGNTGELFF | NA | TRBJ2-2 | NA | TRBV7-2 | 16
TGTGCCAGCTCACCCTCGCAGGGAGCCTACGAGCAGTACTTC | CASSPSQGAYEQYF | NA | TRBJ2-7 | NA | TRBV18 | 14
TGTGCCAGCAGCGCCGGACTGACGAGCTCCTACAATGAGCAGTTCTTC | CASSAGLTSSYNEQFF | NA | TRBJ2-1 | NA | TRBV5-4 | 16
TGTGCCAGTAGTTCTTCTCACACCGGGACAGTGAGCAATCAGCCCCAGCATTTT | CASSSSHTGTVSNQPQHF | TRBD1 | TRBJ1-5 | NA | TRBV19 | 18
TGTGCCAGCAGTACTAACGGGGGGTATGAGCAGTTCTTC | CASSTNGGYEQFF | TRBD2 | TRBJ2-1 | NA | TRBV11-3 | 13